A selection of T cell receptor beta chains follows, all from one sample in a study of yellow fever vaccine responses in identical twins. TCRdb independently ran MiXCR on the RT-PCR reads; one entry per CDR3 protein. The sample shows 950 to 1,500 distinct CDR3 sequences, roughly 80% of them seen only once. The source material was T cells from blood (PBMCs), unsorted or a sorted subset (not recorded which), sampled before or after yellow fever vaccination (not recorded which). The receptors were gathered from a female donor who received the yellow fever vaccine. CDR3s include the opening cysteine and the closing phenylalanine or tryptophan. A D gene is named only where the DNA matches it firmly. Expanded clones are given a class, and other clones once, few, many or no size at all.

V,size,D,J,DNA,CDR3
TRBV6-1,NA,NA,TRBJ1-1,TGTGCCAGCAGGTCAGGGTTGCACACTGAAGCTTTCTTT,CASRSGLHTEAFF
TRBV4-3,NA,NA,TRBJ1-2,TGCGCCAGCAGCCAAGAGGAGAGAACAGATCAACGCTATGGCTACACCTTC,CASSQEERTDQRYGYTF
TRBV30,NA,TRBD1,TRBJ2-1,TGTGCAAAGACAGGGGGCAGCTACAATGAGCAGTTCTTC,CAKTGGSYNEQFF
TRBV3-1,NA,NA,TRBJ2-3,TGTGCCAGCGAACGGCGGGCCACAGATACGCAGTATTTT,CASERRATDTQYF
TRBV12-3/TRBV12-4,few,NA,TRBJ2-1,TGTGCCAGCAGTCTCCGGACAGATCCTTGGGATGAGCAGTTCTTC,CASSLRTDPWDEQFF
TRBV6-1,NA,NA,TRBJ1-1,TGTGCCAGCAGCCCGGAGGGTTTTATAAACACTGAAGCTTTCTTT,CASSPEGFINTEAFF
TRBV4-1,NA,NA,TRBJ1-5,TGCGCCAGCAGCCAGGCTATGGGCAATCAGCCCCAGCATTTT,CASSQAMGNQPQHF
TRBV4-2,once,NA,TRBJ2-7,TGTGCCAGCAGCCAAGAAAATCAAGGAGGAGGGTACGAGCAGTACTTC,CASSQENQGGGYEQYF
TRBV15,NA,TRBD1,TRBJ1-2,TGTGCCACCAGCGCCGGGACAGGGGGCAACTATGGCTACACCTTC,CATSAGTGGNYGYTF
TRBV10-3,NA,NA,TRBJ1-2,TGTGCCATCAGTTGCCCGGGGGGGGCATGTGGCTACACCTTC,CAISCPGGACGYTF
TRBV10-3,NA,NA,TRBJ2-3,TGTGCCGGTCGGACGGGCTCGACAGATACGCAGTATTTT,CAGRTGSTDTQYF
TRBV14,NA,NA,TRBJ2-6,TGTGCCAGCAGCCCATCGAACGTCCTGACTTTC,CASSPSNVLTF
TRBV21-1,few,NA,TRBJ1-6,TGTGCCAGCAGCTCTCCGCGCGACAGGGGGCGCGTCCATTCACCCCTCCACTTT,CASSSPRDRGRVHSPLHF
TRBV20-1,NA,NA,TRBJ2-3,TGCAGTGCTGCGGGCGATACAGATACGCAGTATTTT,CSAAGDTDTQYF
TRBV11-1,NA,TRBD1,TRBJ2-7,TGTGCCAGCAGCCTCACCCGGGACAGGACCTACGAGCAGTACTTC,CASSLTRDRTYEQYF
TRBV18,NA,TRBD1,TRBJ2-6,TGTGCCAGCTCAGTACAGGGGGCGAGCTCTGGGGCCAACGTCCTGACTTTC,CASSVQGASSGANVLTF
TRBV19,NA,NA,TRBJ1-2,TGTGCCAGTAGTAGGGCGGCTTTGGGCTACACCTTC,CASSRAALGYTF
TRBV10-1,NA,TRBD1,TRBJ1-1,TGCGCCAGCAGTCGGGACAGCTTGAACACTGAAGCTTTCTTT,CASSRDSLNTEAFF
TRBV4-1,NA,TRBD2,TRBJ2-1,TGCGCCAGCAGCCAACTACTAGCGGGAGGGTACAATGAGCAGTTATTC,CASSQLLAGGYNEQLF
TRBV7-3,NA,NA,TRBJ1-1,TGTGCCAGCAGCCCAGACGGAGGGAAGACTGAAGCTTTCTTT,CASSPDGGKTEAFF
TRBV11-1,NA,NA,TRBJ2-3,TGTGCCAGCAGCCTCGGATTTGGAACAGATACGCAGTATTTT,CASSLGFGTDTQYF
TRBV24-1,NA,NA,TRBJ2-5,TGTGCCACCCAGACAGAGCAAGAGACCCAGTACTTC,CATQTEQETQYF
TRBV10-3,NA,TRBD1,TRBJ1-1,TGTGCCACCCACAGACAGGGGGTAATCGCGAACACTGAAGCTTTCTTT,CATHRQGVIANTEAFF
TRBV11-2,NA,NA,TRBJ2-3,TGTGCCAGCAGCTTTAGCGGCCCTGGCACAGATACGCAGTATTTT,CASSFSGPGTDTQYF